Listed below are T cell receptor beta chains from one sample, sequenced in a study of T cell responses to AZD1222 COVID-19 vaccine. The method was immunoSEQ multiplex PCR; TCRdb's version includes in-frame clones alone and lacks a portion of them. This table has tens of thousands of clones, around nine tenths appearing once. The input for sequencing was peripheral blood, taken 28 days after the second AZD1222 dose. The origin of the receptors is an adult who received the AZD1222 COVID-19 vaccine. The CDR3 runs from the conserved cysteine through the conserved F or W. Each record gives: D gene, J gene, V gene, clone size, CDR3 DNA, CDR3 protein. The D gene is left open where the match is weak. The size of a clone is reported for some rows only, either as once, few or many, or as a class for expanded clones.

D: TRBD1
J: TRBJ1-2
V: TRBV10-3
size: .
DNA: TGTGCCATCGGACAGGGTGCCAACTATGGCTACACCTTC
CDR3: CAIGQGANYGYTF

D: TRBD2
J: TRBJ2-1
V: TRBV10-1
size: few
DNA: TGCGCCAGCAGTGAGGGACTAGCGGGGGGGAAGCAGTTCTTC
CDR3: CASSEGLAGGKQFF

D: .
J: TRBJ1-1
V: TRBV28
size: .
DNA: TGTGCCAGCAGTCAGAGGAGGATGGCTTTCTTT
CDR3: CASSQRRMAFF

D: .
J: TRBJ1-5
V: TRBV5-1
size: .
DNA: TGCGCCAGCAGCCGTGATGCAGGTCAGCCCCAGCATTTT
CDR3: CASSRDAGQPQHF

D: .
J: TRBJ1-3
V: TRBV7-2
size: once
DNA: TGTGCCAGCAGCTTAAACTGGGGGGCGGGTGGAAACACCATATATTTT
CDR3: CASSLNWGAGGNTIYF

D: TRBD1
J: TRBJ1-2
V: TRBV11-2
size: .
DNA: TGTGCCAGCAGGTCGACAGGGGGCTATGGCTACACCTTC
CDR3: CASRSTGGYGYTF

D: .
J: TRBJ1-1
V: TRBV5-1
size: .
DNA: TGCGCCAGCAGCTCTCAGGGAGTAGGCACTGAAGCTTTCTTT
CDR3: CASSSQGVGTEAFF

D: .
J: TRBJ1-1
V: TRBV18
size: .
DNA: TGTGCCAGCTCACCACCGGAGAAGAGTTGGAACACTGAAGCTTTCTTT
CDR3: CASSPPEKSWNTEAFF

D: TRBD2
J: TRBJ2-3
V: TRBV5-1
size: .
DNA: TGCGCCAGCAGCTTGTACCTAGCGGGGCCCACAGATACGCAGTATTTT
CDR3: CASSLYLAGPTDTQYF

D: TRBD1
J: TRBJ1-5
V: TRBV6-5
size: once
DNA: TGTGCCAGCAGACAGGGGGCGAGCAATCAGCCCCAGCATTTT
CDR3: CASRQGASNQPQHF

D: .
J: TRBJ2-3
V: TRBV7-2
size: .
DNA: TGTGCCAGCAGCACCGCAGGCGGGCGATACACAGATACGCAGTATTTT
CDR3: CASSTAGGRYTDTQYF

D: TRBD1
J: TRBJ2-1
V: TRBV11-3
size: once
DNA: TGTGCCAGCAGCCCCGGGGAGGACAGGGGCTATTTCAGTTACAATGAGCAGTTCTTC
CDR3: CASSPGEDRGYFSYNEQFF

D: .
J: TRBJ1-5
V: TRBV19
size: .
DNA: TGTGCCAGTAGTATGTGGCAGGCCAATCAGCCCCAGCATTTT
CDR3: CASSMWQANQPQHF

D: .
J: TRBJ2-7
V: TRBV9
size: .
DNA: TGTGCCAGCAGCGTAGGGGTGGGGGGCTCCTACGAGCAGTACTTC
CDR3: CASSVGVGGSYEQYF

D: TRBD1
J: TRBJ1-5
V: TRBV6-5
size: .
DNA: TGTGCCAGCGGACAGGGGAGTGAGAATCAGCCCCAGCATTTT
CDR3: CASGQGSENQPQHF

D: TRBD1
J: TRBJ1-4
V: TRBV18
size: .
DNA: TGTGCCAGCTCACGCTCCGGGACAGGGAATGAAAAACTGTTTTTT
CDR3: CASSRSGTGNEKLFF

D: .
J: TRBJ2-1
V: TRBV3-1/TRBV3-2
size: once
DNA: TGTGCCAGCACCCCCTCTACTTACAATGAGCAGTTCTTC
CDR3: CASTPSTYNEQFF

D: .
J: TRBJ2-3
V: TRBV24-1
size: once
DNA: TGTGCCACCAGTGATCCGGGGTCGTCTCTGGGCACAGATACGCAGTATTTT
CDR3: CATSDPGSSLGTDTQYF

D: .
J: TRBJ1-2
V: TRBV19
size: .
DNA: TGTGCCAGTAGTGGCACGAGGTCGGGAGACTATGGCTACACCTTC
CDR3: CASSGTRSGDYGYTF

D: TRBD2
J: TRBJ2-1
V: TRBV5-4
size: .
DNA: TGTGCCAGCAGCTCTGGGACTAGCGGGGGGCTATATTACAATGAGCAGTTCTTC
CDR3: CASSSGTSGGLYYNEQFF

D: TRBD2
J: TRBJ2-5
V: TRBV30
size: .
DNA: TGTGCCTGGAGTGGAGCGGGGGGGCGTGGTCAGGAGACCCAGTACTTC
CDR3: CAWSGAGGRGQETQYF

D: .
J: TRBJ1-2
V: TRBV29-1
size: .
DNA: TGCAGCGTTGAAGGCTCCGCCCATGGCTACACCTTC
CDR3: CSVEGSAHGYTF

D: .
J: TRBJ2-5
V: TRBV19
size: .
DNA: TGTGCCAGTAGTATTAGGGGGAGTCGAGCCGAAAAGACCCAGTACTTC
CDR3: CASSIRGSRAEKTQYF

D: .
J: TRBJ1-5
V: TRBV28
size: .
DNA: TGTGCCAGCAGTTTAGGGGGACATTTTCTCAATCAGCCCCAGCATTTT
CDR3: CASSLGGHFLNQPQHF

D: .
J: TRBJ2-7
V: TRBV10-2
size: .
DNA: TGCGCCAGCAGTGACCCTAGACTAGAGAGCTCCTACGAGCAGTACTTC
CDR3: CASSDPRLESSYEQYF

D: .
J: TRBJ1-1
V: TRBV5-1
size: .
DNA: TGCGCCAGCAGCTTGCAGGGGACCACTGAAGCTTTCTTT
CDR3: CASSLQGTTEAFF

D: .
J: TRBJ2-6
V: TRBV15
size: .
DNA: TGTGCCACCCAGTTTTTGGGGGCTGGGGCCAACGTCCTGACTTTC
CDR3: CATQFLGAGANVLTF

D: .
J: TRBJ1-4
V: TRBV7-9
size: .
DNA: TGTGCCAGCAGCCTTACGGGTGAAAAACTGTTTTTT
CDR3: CASSLTGEKLFF

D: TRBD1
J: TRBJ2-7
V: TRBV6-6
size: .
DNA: TGTGCCAGCAGGGAAGGGACAGCCTCCTACGAGCAGTACTTC
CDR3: CASREGTASYEQYF

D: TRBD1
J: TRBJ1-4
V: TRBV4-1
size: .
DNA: TGCGCCAGCAGACTGACAGGGGGTAATTCGAAAAAACTGTTTTTT
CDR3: CASRLTGGNSKKLFF

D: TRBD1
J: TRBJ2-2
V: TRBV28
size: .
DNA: TGTGCCAGCAGTTTAGGGACAGGGGACACCGGGGAGCTGTTTTTT
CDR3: CASSLGTGDTGELFF

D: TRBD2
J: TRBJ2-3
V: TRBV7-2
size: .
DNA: TGTGCCAGCAGCTTGTCGGGACTAGCGGGATGGGTCACAGATACGCAGTATTTT
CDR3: CASSLSGLAGWVTDTQYF

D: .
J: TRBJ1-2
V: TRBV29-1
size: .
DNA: TGCAGCGTCGACTATGGCTACACCTTC
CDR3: CSVDYGYTF

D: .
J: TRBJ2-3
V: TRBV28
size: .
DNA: TGTGCCAGCAGTAGACTTAGCACAGATACGCAGTATTTT
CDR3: CASSRLSTDTQYF

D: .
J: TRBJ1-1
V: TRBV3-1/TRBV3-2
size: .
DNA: TGTGCCAGCAGCCAAGAAGCCGAAGCTTTCTTT
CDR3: CASSQEAEAFF

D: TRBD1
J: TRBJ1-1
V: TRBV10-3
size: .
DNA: TGTGCCATCAGGACAGGGAGGACTGAAGCTTTCTTT
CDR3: CAIRTGRTEAFF

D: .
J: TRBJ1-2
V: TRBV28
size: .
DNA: TGTGCCAGCAGATTTTCCTTTACAGGTGTAGCTAACTATGGCTACACCTTC
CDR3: CASRFSFTGVANYGYTF

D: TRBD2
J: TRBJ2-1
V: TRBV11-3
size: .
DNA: TGTGCCAGCAGCTTAGGACTAGCGGGGTACAATGAGCAGTTCTTC
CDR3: CASSLGLAGYNEQFF

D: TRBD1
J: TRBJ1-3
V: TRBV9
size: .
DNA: TGTGCCAGCACCGCCCGACAGGGAGGATTCGGAAACACCATATATTTT
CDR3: CASTARQGGFGNTIYF

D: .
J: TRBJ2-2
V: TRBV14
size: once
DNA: TGTGCCAGCAGCCCCCTCAACTCCGGGGAGCTGTTTTTT
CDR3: CASSPLNSGELFF

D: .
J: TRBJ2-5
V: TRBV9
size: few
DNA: TGTGCCAGCAGCGCTTGGGCCAGCGGAAAAGAGACCCAGTACTTC
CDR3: CASSAWASGKETQYF

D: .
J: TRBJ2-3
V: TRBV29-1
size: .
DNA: TGCAGCGTTGAGTTCCGACCAGATACGCAGTATTTT
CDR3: CSVEFRPDTQYF

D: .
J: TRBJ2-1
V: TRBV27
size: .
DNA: TGTGCCAGCAGTTTAAATTCGGGGATTACCAATGAGCAGTTCTTC
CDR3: CASSLNSGITNEQFF

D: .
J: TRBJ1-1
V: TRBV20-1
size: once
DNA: TGCAGTGCTAGAGAAACAGGGGAAGCTTTCTTT
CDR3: CSARETGEAFF

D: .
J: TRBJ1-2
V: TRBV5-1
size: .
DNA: TGCGCCAGCTCGGAAGTAGTTAACTATGGCTACACCTTC
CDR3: CASSEVVNYGYTF

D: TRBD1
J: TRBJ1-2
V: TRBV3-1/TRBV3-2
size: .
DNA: TGTGCCAGCAGCCAAGACAGACAGGGGCAGGACTATGGCTACACCTTC
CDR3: CASSQDRQGQDYGYTF

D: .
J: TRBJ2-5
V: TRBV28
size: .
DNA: TGTGCCAGCAGTTTCCCTCGACTGCACCAAGAGACCCAGTACTTC
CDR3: CASSFPRLHQETQYF

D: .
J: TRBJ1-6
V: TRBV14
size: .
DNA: TGTGCCAGCAGCCTTACGGGACAATCACCCCTCCACTTT
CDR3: CASSLTGQSPLHF

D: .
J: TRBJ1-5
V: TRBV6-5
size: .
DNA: TGTGCCAGCAGTTCCCGGACAGATAGCAATCAGCCCCAGCATTTT
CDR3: CASSSRTDSNQPQHF

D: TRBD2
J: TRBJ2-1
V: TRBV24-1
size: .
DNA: TGTGCCACTTCGGGCGGGGGAGAAAGTAGGAATGAGCAGTTCTTC
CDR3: CATSGGGESRNEQFF

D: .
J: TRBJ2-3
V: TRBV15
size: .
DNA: TGTGCCACCAGCAGAGGTACAGGGACAGATACGCAGTATTTT
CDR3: CATSRGTGTDTQYF

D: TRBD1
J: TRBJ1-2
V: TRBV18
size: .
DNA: TGTGCCAGCTCACCCGGGACAGGGGTATACGGCTACACCTTC
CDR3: CASSPGTGVYGYTF

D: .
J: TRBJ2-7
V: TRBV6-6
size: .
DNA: TGTGCCAGCACCCGGGGGCAAGAGCAGTACTTC
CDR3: CASTRGQEQYF